The 25 T cell receptor beta chains in this list originate from one sample, sequenced in a study of blood T cell repertoires in COVID-19. The table came from immunoSEQ multiplex PCR; TCRdb's copy has only in-frame clones and leaves some out. This repertoire shows some 110,000 clones, around 90% found once; its top ten account for around 7.7%. Input material: peripheral blood. Receptors originate from a human donor in a cohort sampled during active COVID-19.

The rearrangement uses TRBV19 and TRBJ1-6; tentative D call: TRBD1 (6 bases). With 2 bases removed from V and 8 bases from J, the gap between germline ends came to 10 bases. The CDR3 covers 14 residues. CDR1 LNHDA and CDR2 SQIVND come from the germline V gene (reference sequence). CDR3 residues: CASSILQGHSPLHF. In nucleotides, the CDR3 is TGTGCCAGTAGTATATTACAGGGACATTCACCCCTCCACTTT. The full variable domain, rest sourced from reference TRBV19 and TRBJ1-6, is DGGITQSPKYLFRKEGQNVTLSCEQNLNHDAMYWYRQDPGQGLRLIYYSQIVNDFQKGDIAEGYSVSREKKESFPLTVTSAQKNPTAFYLCASSILQGHSPLHFGNGTRLTVT.

V usage is TRBV12-5 and J usage is TRBJ2-7; 7 bases fit TRBD1. The germline V gene has CDR1 LGHNT and CDR2 FRNRAP. The length of the CDR3 is 16 residues. The J segment lost 3 bases and the V segment lost 6 bases, leaving 14 bases of the junction unmatched. The CDR3 spells CASGTPFRDRDYEQYF. CDR3 DNA: TGTGCTAGTGGGACGCCCTTCCGGGACAGAGACTACGAGCAGTACTTC.

This clone has only one observation. The V gene is TRBV2, the J gene TRBJ1-4, with 7 bases lining up with TRBD1. The CDR3 consists of 14 residues. Germline CDR1 SNHLY, CDR2 FYNNEI. V shed 4 bases, J shed 8 bases, and the junction held 7 bases outside the gene matches. The CDR3 DNA reads as TGTGCCAGCAGTGGCAACAGGGGAGACGAAAAACTGTTTTTT. This sequence encodes CASSGNRGDEKLFF.

This chain connects TRBV19 to TRBJ2-1; tentatively, D is TRBD2 (5 bases). Germline V CDR1 and CDR2: LNHDA, SQIVND (reference sequence). Trimming cost V 8 bases and J 8 bases, with 13 bases left between them. This CDR3 comprises 12 residues. CDR3 residues: CASHRTGDEQFF. CDR3 coding DNA: TGTGCCAGTCATAGGACCGGGGATGAGCAGTTCTTC.

The chain employs TRBV6-5 and TRBJ2-3; the D gene is possibly TRBD2 (6 bases). The germline gives CDR1 MNHEY, CDR2 SVGAGI. V was pared by 6 bases and J by 1 base, with 8 bases between. There are 13 residues in the CDR3. CDR3 loop: CASRRLGTDTQYF. Written as DNA, the CDR3 is TGTGCCAGCAGAAGACTAGGCACAGATACGCAGTATTTT.

This clone was recorded a few times. This chain joins TRBV6-5 and TRBJ1-1, with D perhaps matching TRBD1 (5 bases). CDR3 length equals 12 residues. Germline V gives CDR1 MNHEY, CDR2 SVGAGI. Trimming cost V 5 bases and J 9 bases, with 13 bases left between them. DNA for the CDR3: TGTGCCAGCAGTCTGGGGGGGGGTCAAGCTTTCTTT. Protein: CASSLGGGQAFF.

The chain has TRBV18 and TRBJ2-7, with 9 bases identical to TRBD1. Germline CDR1 KGHSH, CDR2 LQKENI. Trimming cost V 4 bases and J 1 base; bases outside gene matches: 2. This CDR3 contains 14 residues. In DNA form, the CDR3 reads TGTGCCAGCTCACAGGGACAGGGTTCCTACGAGCAGTACTTC. It yields the protein CASSQGQGSYEQYF. The whole variable domain, filled in from reference TRBV18 and TRBJ2-7, reads NAGVMQNPRHLVRRRGQEARLRCSPMKGHSHVYWYRQLPEEGLKFMVYLQKENIIDESGMPKERFSAEFPKEGPSILRIQQVVRGDSAAYFCASSQGQGSYEQYFGPGTRLTVT.

The chain uses TRBV5-1 and TRBJ1-2; 8 nucleotides agree with TRBD1. Germline assignment: CDR1 SGHRS and CDR2 YFSETQ. The CDR3 spans 18 residues. With 3 bases clipped from V and 0 bases from J, the junction kept 13 bases outside the gene matches. In DNA, the CDR3 is TGCGCCAGCAGCTATCATGTATGGGACAGGAGCTCTAACTATGGCTACACCTTC. It encodes CASSYHVWDRSSNYGYTF. Complete variable domain (other parts from reference TRBV5-1 and TRBJ1-2): KAGVTQTPRYLIKTRGQQVTLSCSPISGHRSVSWYQQTPGQGLQFLFEYFSETQRNKGNFPGRFSGRQFSNSRSEMNVSTLELGDSALYLCASSYHVWDRSSNYGYTFGSGTRLTVV.

The V and J genes are TRBV7-2 and TRBJ2-7, with D maybe TRBD1 (6 bases). The CDR3 is made up of 13 amino acids. The V gene's germline CDR1 is SGHTA and CDR2 FQGNSA. Trimming removed 3 bases at V and 4 bases at J, with 10 bases between. This CDR3 reads CASSLTDRYEQYF. In DNA, the CDR3 is TGTGCCAGCAGCTTGACCGACAGGTACGAGCAGTACTTC.

The rearrangement uses TRBV9 and TRBJ2-5; 7 nucleotides align to TRBD2. The CDR3 extends over 15 amino acids. CDR1 and CDR2 from the germline V gene are SGDLS and YYNGEE. V was pared by 0 bases and J by 1 base, with 3 bases of the junction left unmatched. DNA of the CDR3: TGTGCCAGCAGCGTAGCCGGGGGGATCCAAGAGACCCAGTACTTC. As protein: CASSVAGGIQETQYF.

The chain carries TRBV30 and TRBJ1-1, with D possibly TRBD1 on 5 matching bases. The germline V gene has CDR1 GTSNPN and CDR2 SVGIG (reference sequence). The CDR3 runs 16 residues. With 0 bases removed from V and 4 bases from J, the gap between germline ends came to 18 bases. The CDR3 here is CAWSVGSRGFVTEAFF. The CDR3 region has the DNA TGTGCCTGGAGTGTGGGGTCGCGGGGGTTCGTCACTGAAGCTTTCTTT.

The chain recombines TRBV6-4 with TRBJ1-1, with 11 bases fitting TRBD1. The trim removed 6 bases at V and 8 bases at J, leaving 11 bases unmatched. The CDR3 sequence is 15 residues long. From germline, CDR1 is MRHNA and CDR2 SNTAGT. CDR3 nucleotides: TGTGCCAGCAGCCGGACAGGGGGCCCACCCCCCGAAGCTTTCTTT. It codes for CASSRTGGPPPEAFF.

The chain employs TRBV18 and TRBJ1-2; D call uncertain. This CDR3 has 15 residues. Trimming pared 2 bases from V and 1 base from J, leaving 11 bases between. CDR1 is KGHSH and CDR2 is LQKENI in the germline V gene. CDR3 sequence (DNA): TGTGCCAGCTCACCAGGTGCACAGCTTAACTATGGCTACACCTTC. This gives the protein CASSPGAQLNYGYTF.

The chain couples TRBV20-1 to TRBJ1-1, with 8 bases identical to TRBD1. This CDR3 comprises 14 residues. With 3 bases clipped from V and 4 bases from J, the junction kept 7 bases outside the gene matches. Germline V gene data show CDR1 as DFQATT and CDR2 as SNEGSKA (reference sequence). CDR3: CSASAAGGVTEAFF. The DNA of the CDR3 is TGCAGTGCTAGTGCGGCAGGGGGCGTCACTGAAGCTTTCTTT.

The chain uses TRBV4-2 and TRBJ2-7, with D tentatively TRBD2 (6 bases). Germline-derived CDR1 and CDR2 are LGHNA and YNFKEQ. The CDR3 is 16 amino acids. Trimming stripped 2 bases from V and 1 base from J, with 15 bases between. The CDR3 region is CASSQLRDLHSYEQYF. CDR3 DNA: TGTGCCAGCAGCCAACTCCGGGACTTACATTCCTACGAGCAGTACTTC.

This clone was observed a single time. This chain uses TRBV11-1 with TRBJ2-1; TRBD1 is a possible D gene (6 bases). Germline V gene sequence: CDR1 SGHAT, CDR2 FQDESV (reference sequence). The germline V and J ends were trimmed by 7 bases and 4 bases, with 20 bases remaining between them. This CDR3 spans 16 amino acids. CDR3 coding DNA: TGTGCCAGCATCGATAGGCTGGGGGCGCGATACAATGAGCAGTTCTTC. This gives the protein CASIDRLGARYNEQFF.

The chain combines TRBV9 with TRBJ1-4; 9 bases map to TRBD1. Germline loops: CDR1 SGDLS, CDR2 YYNGEE. J gave up 10 bases and V 4 bases, and 2 bases lay outside the gene matches. The CDR3 totals 12 residues. The CDR3 is CASSLGQGKLFF. In nucleotides, the CDR3 is TGTGCCAGCAGCCTGGGACAGGGAAAACTGTTTTTT.

The J gene is TRBJ2-5, the V gene TRBV3-1 (or the pseudogene TRBV3-2); D unclear. The CDR3 has 14 amino acids. Germline V lookup: CDR1 LGHDT, CDR2 YNNKEL (reference sequence). With 0 bases removed from V and 7 bases from J, the gap between germline ends came to 12 bases. DNA for the CDR3: TGTGCCAGCAGCCAAGAGCCCAGGATCGGGACCCAGTACTTC. Protein: CASSQEPRIGTQYF.

The V and J genes are TRBV6-1 and TRBJ1-1; D is possibly TRBD1 (6 bases). From germline, CDR1 is MNHNS and CDR2 SASEGT. CDR3 length equals 16 residues. V was clipped by 1 base and J by 1 base, with 13 bases between them. CDR3 DNA sequence: TGTGCCAGCAGTGAAGGCTGGGGGCAAGGGAACACTGAAGCTTTCTTT. Amino acid sequence: CASSEGWGQGNTEAFF.

J is TRBJ2-5 and V is TRBV7-7, with 9 bases that match TRBD1. Germline V gene sequence: CDR1 SSHAT, CDR2 FNYEAQ (reference sequence). The J segment lost 5 bases and the V segment lost 2 bases, leaving 12 bases of the junction unmatched. The CDR3 has 17 amino acids. CDR3 coding DNA: TGTGCCAGCAGCTTATCCTCGGGACAGGGTGGAGTTGAGACCCAGTACTTC. It encodes CASSLSSGQGGVETQYF.

The chain joins TRBV11-3 to TRBJ2-1; 8 bases fit TRBD2. CDR3 length: 15 residues. The V gene end was trimmed by 5 bases and the J gene end by 10 bases; junction bases not matched to a gene: 13. Germline CDR1 reads SGHNT; CDR2 reads YENEEA. The CDR3 region has the DNA TGTGCCAGCAGCCCCTTAGCGGGGTCCGCAGGGGAGCAGTTCTTC. It is translated as CASSPLAGSAGEQFF.

The V and J genes are TRBV11-3 and TRBJ2-4; 12 nucleotides line up with TRBD2. Germline CDR1 reads SGHNT; CDR2 reads YENEEA. The CDR3 totals 18 residues. Trimming removed 2 bases from V and 1 base from J; junction bases left unmatched: 6. This CDR3 is CASSLLAGGPRAKNIQYF. For the CDR3, the DNA is TGTGCCAGCAGCTTACTAGCGGGAGGGCCAAGGGCCAAAAACATTCAGTACTTC.

The genes are TRBV6-2 or TRBV6-3 and TRBJ2-2; a possible D gene is TRBD2 (6 bases). Trimming pared 1 base from V and 1 base from J, leaving 10 bases between. CDR1 MNHEY and CDR2 SVGEGT come from the germline V gene. The CDR3 length is 16 residues. The CDR3 region has the DNA TGTGCCAGCAGTTACTGGTCTAGCGAGAACACCGGGGAGCTGTTTTTT. Its translation: CASSYWSSENTGELFF.

In DNA, the CDR3 is TGCGCCAGCAGCCCCCTTGGAGGAGGCTCCTACAATGAGCAGTTCTTC. Encoded protein: CASSPLGGGSYNEQFF. The J gene is TRBJ2-1, the V gene TRBV4-1; D possibly corresponds to TRBD2 (5 bases). The V gene's germline CDR1 is MGHRA and CDR2 YSYEKL. V was trimmed by 4 bases and J by 0 bases, leaving 13 bases between them. The CDR3 totals 16 residues.

The J gene is TRBJ1-4, the V gene TRBV5-5, with 8 positions matching TRBD1. V was pared by 4 bases and J by 8 bases, with 7 bases of the junction left unmatched. Germline V gene lookup returns CDR1 SGHKS and CDR2 YYEKEE (reference sequence). The CDR3 length is 14 residues. CDR3 nucleotide sequence: TGTGCCAGCAGCCCTGGACAGGGATCCGAAAAACTGTTTTTT. Protein: CASSPGQGSEKLFF.